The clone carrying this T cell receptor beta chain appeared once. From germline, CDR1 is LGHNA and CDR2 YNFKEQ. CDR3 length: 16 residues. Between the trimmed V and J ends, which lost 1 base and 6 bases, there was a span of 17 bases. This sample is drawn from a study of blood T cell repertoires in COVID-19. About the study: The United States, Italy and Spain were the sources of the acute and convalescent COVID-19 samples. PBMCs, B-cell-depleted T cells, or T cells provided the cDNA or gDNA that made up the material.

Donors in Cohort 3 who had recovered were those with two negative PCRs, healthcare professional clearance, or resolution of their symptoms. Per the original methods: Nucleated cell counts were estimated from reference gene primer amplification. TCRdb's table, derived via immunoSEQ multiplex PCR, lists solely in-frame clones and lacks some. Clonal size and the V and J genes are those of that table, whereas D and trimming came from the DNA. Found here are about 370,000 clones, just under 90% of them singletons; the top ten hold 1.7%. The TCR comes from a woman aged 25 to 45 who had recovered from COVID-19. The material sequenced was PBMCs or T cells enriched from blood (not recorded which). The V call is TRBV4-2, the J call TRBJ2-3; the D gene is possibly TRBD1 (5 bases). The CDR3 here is CASSQVRAGSLDTQYF. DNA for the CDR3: TGTGCCAGCAGCCAAGTAAGGGCAGGGTCATTGGATACGCAGTATTTT.